This T cell receptor beta chain was captured by sequencing in a study of shared clonotypes between healthy human individuals. General study points: Richness estimates generally favored naive over memory subsets. The sampled material consisted only of blood, and tissue repertoires are likely to differ.

Regarding this clone: Its antigen is as yet unknown.

This CDR3 comprises 18 residues. With 8 bases clipped from V and 0 bases from J, the junction kept 17 bases outside the gene matches. The germline CDR1 and CDR2 sequences are SEHNR and FQNEAQ (reference sequence). TCRdb's copy holds only in-frame clones and misses some; the assay was immunoSEQ multiplex PCR. This table holds roughly 1,500,000 clones, approximately 98.5% found once. The source material was naive CD4+ T cells sorted from blood. Subset indicated: CD45RA+ positively selected. This TCR came from a man aged 25-40 years in good health. The V gene is TRBV7-9, the J gene TRBJ1-1, with 8 bases identical to TRBD1. CDR3: CASRGELGQVTMNTEAFF. In nucleotides, the CDR3 is TGTGCCAGCCGGGGGGAGCTGGGACAGGTGACCATGAACACTGAAGCTTTCTTT.